The 30 T cell receptor beta chains reported below all come from one sample, sequenced in a study of early T cells in non-severe SARS-CoV-2 infection (dated by TCRdb to the early 2020s). Libraries were prepared through 5' RACE. The data were produced on a NextSeq 500. TCRdb applied fastp at Q25 and MiXCR to the public reads, then kept only in-frame beta chains. Each entry merges the rows of one CDR3 protein and shows their most common DNA and genes. Recorded for this sample are over 60,000 distinct CDR3 sequences; over 9% of them occurred a single time. Together, the top ten hold 2.9% of the sample. Sequencing was performed on whole blood, taken at baseline. The receptor set was obtained from an adult who was a healthcare worker with PCR-confirmed SARS-CoV-2 infection or an uninfected control (not recorded which).

J is TRBJ1-1 and V is TRBV30; D perhaps matches TRBD1 (6 bases). CDR1 and CDR2 (germline): GTSNPN, SVGIG (reference sequence). The CDR3 is 14 amino acids. Trimming left V 4 bases short and J 3 bases short, with 15 bases between. The CDR3 is CAWKGVIFDTEAFF. The CDR3, as DNA: TGTGCCTGGAAGGGGGTGATTTTTGACACTGAAGCTTTCTTT.

This clonotype was seen repeatedly, ten times or more. The chain links TRBV12-3 or TRBV12-4 to TRBJ1-2; 10 bases map to TRBD1. J was trimmed by 8 bases and V by 6 bases; bases with no gene match: 9. CDR3 length: 14 residues. CDR3 sequence: CASSFTDRGRGYTF. The CDR3 DNA sequence: TGTGCCAGCAGCTTTACCGACAGGGGGCGAGGCTACACCTTC.

The rearrangement joins TRBV11-2 to TRBJ1-1; 8 bases line up with TRBD1. In germline, CDR1 is SGHAT, CDR2 FQNNGV. This CDR3 contains 13 residues. With V trimmed by 3 bases and J by 11 bases, 8 bases remained unmatched. This CDR3 reads CASSFRGPQEAFF. The DNA for the CDR3 is TGTGCCAGCAGCTTCAGGGGGCCTCAAGAGGCTTTCTTT.

This clonotype came up a few times. DNA for the CDR3: TGCAGTGCTAGACCAGGGGGCGGTGAAAAACTGTTTTTT. Translated: CSARPGGGEKLFF. The chain is built from TRBV20-1 and TRBJ1-4, with 8 bases aligning to TRBD1. V lost 2 bases to trimming and J lost 7 bases; unmatched junction nucleotides: 3. The CDR3 sequence is 13 residues long. Looked up from germline, CDR1 is DFQATT and CDR2 is SNEGSKA (reference sequence).

This clonotype was detected many times. This sequence joins TRBV6-6 and TRBJ2-5; 11 bases align to TRBD1. The CDR3 has 14 residues. Trimming cost V 8 bases and J 4 bases; bases outside gene matches: 6. The germline V gene encodes CDR1 MNHNY and CDR2 SVGAGI (reference sequence). For the CDR3, the DNA is TGTGCCAGCGAGCGGACAGGGGGCAGAGAGACCCAGTACTTC. The encoded protein is CASERTGGRETQYF.

J is TRBJ1-5 and V is TRBV30; maybe TRBD1 (5 bases). Germline-derived CDR1 and CDR2 are GTSNPN and SVGIG (reference sequence). The V end was cut by 3 bases, the J end by 7 bases, with 19 bases between. This CDR3 spans 15 amino acids. The CDR3 here is CAWSMTGTKGQPQHF. As DNA, the CDR3 is TGTGCCTGGAGCATGACCGGGACTAAAGGCCAGCCCCAGCATTTT.

This clonotype was counted a few times. The chain has TRBV3-1 and TRBJ1-2; D uncertain. V gave up 1 base and J gave up 0 bases, with 6 bases separating them. The CDR3 has 14 residues. The V gene's germline CDR1 is LGHDT and CDR2 YNNKEL (reference sequence). CDR3 sequence: CASSQVGANYGYTF. CDR3 coding DNA: TGTGCCAGCAGCCAAGTTGGGGCTAACTATGGCTACACCTTC.

The chain recombines TRBV6-1 with TRBJ1-5, with a weak D call TRBD1 (5 bases). This CDR3 is 13 amino acids long. V dropped 8 bases and J dropped 0 bases, with 8 bases sitting between them. In germline, CDR1 is MNHNS, CDR2 SASEGT. Here the CDR3 reads CASETVSNQPQHF. The DNA for the CDR3 is TGTGCCAGCGAGACAGTTAGCAATCAGCCCCAGCATTTT.

This clonotype was counted only a few times. V and J are TRBV19 and TRBJ2-3; possibly TRBD1 or TRBD2 for D (5 bases each). V lost 7 bases and J lost 0, with 14 bases in between. Germline lookup yields CDR1 LNHDA and CDR2 SQIVND (reference sequence). This CDR3 has 15 residues. The CDR3 reads CASTLAGASTDTQYF. CDR3 DNA sequence: TGTGCCAGTACCTTGGCCGGGGCTAGCACAGATACGCAGTATTTT.

The sample holds a few counts of this clonotype. This chain uses TRBV7-9 with TRBJ1-5, with a weak D call TRBD1 (5 bases). Germline-derived CDR1 and CDR2 are SEHNR and FQNEAQ (reference sequence). Trimming took off 5 bases at V and 8 bases at J, with 16 bases between the two ends. The CDR3 consists of 14 residues. CDR3 amino acids: CASSVVQGGEPQHF. CDR3 nucleotides: TGTGCCAGCAGCGTGGTGCAGGGTGGAGAGCCCCAGCATTTT.

The sample holds a few counts of this clonotype. The rearrangement links TRBV29-1 to TRBJ1-1, with D perhaps TRBD1 (6 bases). The CDR3 totals 13 residues. Trimming shortened V by 3 bases and J by 5 bases, and 13 bases separated the two germline ends. Germline CDR1 SQVTM, CDR2 ANQGSEA. CDR3 DNA sequence: TGCAGCGTTGACGGGGGCGGGCTTACTGAAGCTTTCTTT. Protein: CSVDGGGLTEAFF.

This clonotype turned up a few times. The chain employs TRBV5-1 and TRBJ2-1; D uncertain. Trimming stripped 0 bases from V and 0 bases from J, with 7 bases between. In germline, CDR1 is SGHRS, CDR2 YFSETQ. This CDR3 has 15 residues. CDR3 DNA sequence: TGCGCCAGCAGCTTGGACGGACGCTCCTACAATGAGCAGTTCTTC. Translated: CASSLDGRSYNEQFF.

The CDR3 coding sequence is TGCGCCAGCAGCTTGGCCGGGAAAGAGACCCAGTACTTC. This encodes CASSLAGKETQYF. The chain carries TRBV5-1 and TRBJ2-5; possibly TRBD2 for D (5 bases). The length of the CDR3 is 13 residues. Trimming cost V 0 bases and J 3 bases, with 6 bases left between them. Germline V CDR1 and CDR2: SGHRS, YFSETQ.

The gene calls are TRBV20-1 and TRBJ2-2; 9 bases line up with TRBD2. Per germline, CDR1 DFQATT and CDR2 SNEGSKA (reference sequence). The CDR3 covers 18 residues. J was trimmed by 0 bases and V by 0 bases; bases with no gene match: 8. CDR3 in DNA: TGCAGTGCTAGAGATACTAGAGCGGGGGGCCCGAACACCGGGGAGCTGTTTTTT. Translated: CSARDTRAGGPNTGELFF.

This clonotype was seen repeatedly, ten times or more. The V call is TRBV2, the J call TRBJ2-7, with 8 bases identical to TRBD2. The CDR3 covers 12 residues. The junction had 4 bases not matched to a gene; V was cut back by 6 bases and J by 6 bases. The V gene's germline CDR1 is SNHLY and CDR2 FYNNEI. CDR3 nucleotide sequence: TGTGCCAGCAGGCGGGGGGACCTCGAGCAGTACTTC. Translated, it gives CASRRGDLEQYF.

This clonotype was observed a few times. V is TRBV20-1 and J is TRBJ2-3; D may correspond to TRBD1 or TRBD2 (5 bases each). CDR3 size: 13 residues. V gave up 6 bases and J gave up 0 bases, with 10 bases separating them. Germline V gene lookup returns CDR1 DFQATT and CDR2 SNEGSKA (reference sequence). The CDR3 nucleotides are TGCAGTGCGTACGGGGCTAGCACAGATACGCAGTATTTT. Amino acid sequence: CSAYGASTDTQYF.

This clonotype was recorded at least ten times. V usage is TRBV12-3 or TRBV12-4 and J usage is TRBJ2-2; maybe TRBD2 (5 bases). Trimming shortened V by 2 bases and J by 1 base, and 5 bases separated the two germline ends. The CDR3 spans 14 residues. In DNA form, the CDR3 reads TGTGCCAGCAGTTTACGGGGGAACACCGGGGAGCTGTTTTTT. It specifies CASSLRGNTGELFF.

This clonotype was seen only a few times. This chain connects TRBV10-3 to TRBJ2-5; the match to TRBD2 covers 8 bases. Germline V gene data show CDR1 as ENHRY and CDR2 as SYGVKD. This CDR3 spans 14 amino acids. Losses at the gene ends were 6 bases for V and 2 bases for J; bases not matched to a gene: 5. The CDR3 protein is CAISPGGQQETQYF. DNA of the CDR3: TGTGCCATCAGCCCGGGGGGGCAGCAAGAGACCCAGTACTTC.

This clonotype was detected many times. The chain recombines TRBV19 with TRBJ2-2; D perhaps matches TRBD2 (5 bases). CDR1 LNHDA and CDR2 SQIVND come from the germline V gene (reference sequence). The CDR3 has 16 residues. With 5 bases removed from V and 5 bases from J, the gap between germline ends came to 18 bases. The CDR3 sequence is CASSFSRQTGTGELFF. The CDR3, as DNA: TGTGCCAGTAGTTTTAGTCGGCAGACGGGAACCGGGGAGCTGTTTTTT. The whole variable domain, remainder taken from reference TRBV19 and TRBJ2-2, is DGGITQSPKYLFRKEGQNVTLSCEQNLNHDAMYWYRQDPGQGLRLIYYSQIVNDFQKGDIAEGYSVSREKKESFPLTVTSAQKNPTAFYLCASSFSRQTGTGELFFGEGSRLTVL.

A few counts support this clonotype. The chain links TRBV11-2 to TRBJ2-5, with TRBD2 matching 7 bases. Germline V lookup: CDR1 SGHAT, CDR2 FQNNGV. The CDR3 loop spans 15 amino acids. V lost 1 base to trimming and J lost 2 bases; unmatched junction nucleotides: 4. CDR3 sequence reads: CASSLAGLPQETQYF. The CDR3 DNA sequence: TGTGCCAGCAGCTTAGCGGGACTACCGCAAGAGACCCAGTACTTC.

This clonotype was observed many times. The rearrangement uses TRBV7-2 and TRBJ2-3; a possible D gene is TRBD1 (6 bases). Looked up from germline, CDR1 is SGHTA and CDR2 is FQGNSA. The CDR3 is 15 residues long. V lost 4 bases to trimming and J lost 3 bases, with 14 bases between them. The CDR3 DNA reads TGTGCCAGCAGCTCCAGGGGCCCCGGGACAGATACGCAGTATTTT. It translates to CASSSRGPGTDTQYF. The whole variable domain, remainder taken from reference TRBV7-2 and TRBJ2-3, is GAGVSQSPSNKVTEKGKDVELRCDPISGHTALYWYRQSLGQGLEFLIYFQGNSAPDKSGLPSDRFSAERTGGSVSTLTIQRTQQEDSAVYLCASSSRGPGTDTQYFGPGTRLTVL.

This clonotype was observed a few times. The CDR3 nucleotides read TGTGCCAGCAGATTCCTTCCGGGACAGTCAAATTACGAGCAGTACTTC. Translating it yields CASRFLPGQSNYEQYF. This chain connects TRBV6-6 to TRBJ2-7; 7 bases agree with TRBD1. The germline V gene encodes CDR1 MNHNY and CDR2 SVGAGI (reference sequence). V lost 6 bases and J lost 4; bases outside the gene matches: 15. The CDR3 spans 16 residues.

The chain has TRBV27 and TRBJ2-7; tentatively, D is TRBD1 (5 bases). CDR3 length: 13 residues. Germline V gene lookup returns CDR1 MNHEY and CDR2 SMNVEV (reference sequence). V lost 1 base, J lost 6 bases, and 10 bases lay in between. The CDR3 bases are TGTGCCAGCAGTTTATTCGTCAGGGCCGAGCAGTACTTC. As protein: CASSLFVRAEQYF.

The chain recombines TRBV20-1 with TRBJ2-1, with D unresolved. V was trimmed by 6 bases and J by 3 bases, leaving 9 bases between them. This CDR3 region has 12 residues. Germline V gene data show CDR1 as DFQATT and CDR2 as SNEGSKA (reference sequence). The CDR3 DNA follows: TGCAGTGCGAAACGGAACTACAATGAGCAGTTCTTC. This translates into CSAKRNYNEQFF.

This clonotype showed up just a few times. The chain uses TRBV7-2 and TRBJ2-7; 8 nucleotides agree with TRBD1. The germline gives CDR1 SGHTA, CDR2 FQGNSA. After removal of 1 base from V and 2 bases from J, the junction contained 4 bases not matched to a gene. The CDR3 consists of 15 residues. The DNA for the CDR3 is TGTGCCAGCAGCTTAGTACAGGGGGGCCCCTACGAGCAGTACTTC. Encoded protein: CASSLVQGGPYEQYF. The full variable domain, with the rest looked up from reference TRBV7-2 and TRBJ2-7, is GAGVSQSPSNKVTEKGKDVELRCDPISGHTALYWYRQSLGQGLEFLIYFQGNSAPDKSGLPSDRFSAERTGGSVSTLTIQRTQQEDSAVYLCASSLVQGGPYEQYFGPGTRLTVT.

This clonotype turned up a few times. One end of the junction varies from germline; a read error may be responsible. The chain employs TRBV29-1 and TRBJ1-2, with 9 bases aligning to TRBD1. Germline values: CDR1 SQVTM, CDR2 ANQGSEA. The CDR3 runs to 15 residues. CDR3 sequence: CSAETWDRANYGYTF. The CDR3, as DNA: TGCAGCGCTGAAACATGGGACAGGGCGAACTATGGCTACACCTTC.

This clonotype was found many times. This rearrangement joins TRBV3-1 to TRBJ2-1; 7 nucleotides align to TRBD2. Germline V gene sequence: CDR1 LGHDT, CDR2 YNNKEL (reference sequence). The CDR3 sequence is 15 residues long. The J segment lost 2 bases and the V segment lost 5 bases, leaving 6 bases of the junction unmatched. For the CDR3, the DNA is TGTGCCAGCAGCGAAGCGGGGAGTACCTACAATGAGCAGTTCTTC. It yields the protein CASSEAGSTYNEQFF.

This clonotype showed up just a few times. This sequence joins TRBV9 and TRBJ1-1; 8 bases agree with TRBD1. This CDR3 contains 16 residues. Germline-derived CDR1 and CDR2 are SGDLS and YYNGEE. Trimming at V came to 4 bases and at J to 4 bases, leaving 12 bases not matched to a gene. The DNA of the CDR3 is TGTGCCAGCAGCCCAGCCAGGGGGCGTCTCGGCACTGAAGCTTTCTTT. Translated: CASSPARGRLGTEAFF.

This clonotype has just a few counts. The rearrangement links TRBV12-3 or TRBV12-4 to TRBJ1-2; TRBD1 matches 8 bases. The CDR3 loop spans 13 amino acids. V shed 1 base, J shed 8 bases, and the junction held 3 bases outside the gene matches. The CDR3 bases are TGTGCCAGCAGTTTAGGGACAGGGACAGGCTACACCTTC. Protein product: CASSLGTGTGYTF.

The chain recombines TRBV4-3 with TRBJ2-7; D tentatively reads TRBD1 or TRBD2 (5 bases each). Trimming cost V 2 bases and J 3 bases, with 14 bases left between them. Germline V CDR1 and CDR2: LGHNA, YSLEER. CDR3 size: 15 residues. Here the CDR3 DNA reads TGCGCCAGCAGCCAAAGCTGGGACGCCAACTACGAGCAGTACTTC. Its translation: CASSQSWDANYEQYF.